What follows are 10 T cell receptor beta chains derived from one specimen sequenced in a study of vaccination effects on CD4 cells after COVID-19. TCRdb's copy holds only in-frame clones and misses some; the assay was immunoSEQ multiplex PCR. The sample contains roughly 68,000 clones, about 67% of which appear only once. These receptors have no identified antigens. CD4+ T cells specific for antigen were expanded with viral peptide pools by the ViraFEST assay before sequencing. CD4+ T cells were isolated after about nine days of culture. The cohort was immunized with two doses of either the BNT162b2 or mRNA-1273 vaccine. This specimen consisted of CD4+ T cells from PBMCs cultured with HCoV-229E spike peptides, obtained after COVID-19 vaccination. Receptor source: a human donor who received a COVID-19 vaccine.

This sequence joins TRBV4-1 and TRBJ2-5; D may be TRBD2 (5 bases). V was cut by 4 bases and J by 4 bases, with 16 bases left in between. CDR1 is MGHRA, CDR2 YSYEKL, per germline. The CDR3 consists of 15 residues. The CDR3: CASSRRGGRGETQYF. The CDR3 coding sequence is TGCGCCAGCAGCCGAAGAGGAGGACGGGGAGAGACCCAGTACTTC.

The CDR3 DNA is TGTGCCAGCAGTTTATATGGAGCGGGGGGGTCCACCGGGGAGCTGTTTTTT. Protein product: CASSLYGAGGSTGELFF. The chain couples TRBV28 to TRBJ2-2, with 10 bases matching TRBD2. Germline-derived CDR1 and CDR2 are MDHEN and SYDVKM. Trimming took 1 base from V and 4 from J; bases not matched to a gene: 6. CDR3 length: 17 amino acids.

V gene TRBV6-1 combines with J gene TRBJ1-6; 7 nucleotides agree with TRBD1. The CDR3 loop spans 16 amino acids. Germline lookup yields CDR1 MNHNS and CDR2 SASEGT. V shed 3 bases and J 5 bases; nucleotides not matched to a gene: 7. As DNA, the CDR3 is TGTGCCAGCAGTGACAGCGACAGGGTCGATAATTCACCCCTCCACTTT. Encoded protein: CASSDSDRVDNSPLHF.

This sequence joins TRBV3-1 (or the pseudogene TRBV3-2) and TRBJ1-5, with D perhaps TRBD1 (5 bases). This CDR3 is built from 13 residues. Trimming left V 6 bases short and J 3 bases short, with 9 bases between. The germline V gene encodes CDR1 LGHDT and CDR2 YNNKEL (reference sequence). CDR3 sequence: CASSRQYNQPQHF. Written as DNA, the CDR3 is TGTGCCAGCAGTCGACAGTACAATCAGCCCCAGCATTTT.

The V call is TRBV30, the J call TRBJ2-2; 7 bases agree with TRBD2. V trimming: 8 bases; J trimming: 0 bases; junction bases outside the gene matches: 6. CDR3 size: 14 residues. Germline CDR1 GTSNPN, CDR2 SVGIG (reference sequence). This CDR3 is CARNGGSNTGELFF. In DNA form, the CDR3 reads TGTGCCCGAAACGGGGGGTCGAACACCGGGGAGCTGTTTTTT.

The genes are TRBV30 and TRBJ1-2; D is possibly TRBD1 (5 bases). The V gene's germline CDR1 is GTSNPN and CDR2 SVGIG (reference sequence). This CDR3 is built from 13 residues. Trimming took 3 bases from V and 5 from J, leaving 13 bases between them. The CDR3 bases are TGTGCCTGGAGCGGGCAGGGAATATATGGCTACACCTTC. Its translation: CAWSGQGIYGYTF.

This sequence joins TRBV7-3 and TRBJ1-1, with a tentative D call TRBD1 (5 bases). The V and J ends lost 6 bases and 1 base respectively, with 9 bases between them. This CDR3 is built from 13 residues. From germline, CDR1 is SGHTA and CDR2 FQGTGA. This CDR3 is CASSRDRNTEAFF. The DNA of the CDR3 is TGTGCCAGCAGTCGAGACAGGAACACTGAAGCTTTCTTT.

The chain is built from TRBV4-1 and TRBJ1-2; D is uncertain. From germline, CDR1 is MGHRA and CDR2 YSYEKL. There are 14 residues in the CDR3. Deletions cut 0 bases from V and 7 bases from J, with 12 bases between. CDR3 residues: CASSQDRQVSGYTF. The CDR3 nucleotides are TGCGCCAGCAGCCAAGATCGGCAGGTGTCTGGCTACACCTTC.

The chain joins TRBV4-2 to TRBJ1-3; D gene unclear. Germline assignment: CDR1 LGHNA and CDR2 YNFKEQ. The CDR3 spans 13 residues. V lost 4 bases and J 8 bases, leaving 12 bases between the germline ends. The CDR3: CASSLEGRDTIYF. The CDR3 nucleotides read TGTGCCAGCAGCCTCGAGGGTAGGGACACCATATATTTT.

The chain uses TRBV9 and TRBJ2-1, with D possibly called TRBD1 or TRBD2 (5 bases each). The CDR3 has 15 residues. With 1 base removed from V and 4 bases from J, the gap between germline ends came to 12 bases. The V gene's germline CDR1 is SGDLS and CDR2 YYNGEE. The CDR3 region is CASSVRGDVYNEQFF. Here the CDR3 DNA reads TGTGCCAGCAGCGTAAGGGGAGACGTTTACAATGAGCAGTTCTTC.